This TCR beta chain was captured by sequencing in a study of T cell repertoires in cytomegalovirus infection. Study overall: Indicated by public TCR beta signatures were CMV infection and matching HLA type. Study-level points and caveats: Summed frequency of shared TCR beta families picked out CMV carriers who also had the relevant HLA.

In this sample, this clonotype turned up many times. The target antigen is unknown. This CDR3 contains 14 residues. Trimming took 6 bases from V and 2 from J; bases not matched to a gene: 6. TCRdb re-called the reads through MiXCR, storing one row per CDR3 protein. The sample gives about 6,100 distinct CDR3 sequences, around 49% of which show up once; 89% is in the top ten. The chain is built from TRBV12-3 or TRBV12-4 and TRBJ2-7; 8 nucleotides agree with TRBD2. The TCR sequence derives from a human donor in good health (CMV status not recorded). Some clones in this sample may be carry-over from other donors' samples. Sequencing was performed on PBMCs, sequenced either directly or after in vitro stimulation (not recorded which). The CDR3 loop is CASSQSGRTYEQYF. The CDR3 nucleotides are TGTGCCAGCAGCCAAAGCGGGAGAACCTACGAGCAGTACTTC.